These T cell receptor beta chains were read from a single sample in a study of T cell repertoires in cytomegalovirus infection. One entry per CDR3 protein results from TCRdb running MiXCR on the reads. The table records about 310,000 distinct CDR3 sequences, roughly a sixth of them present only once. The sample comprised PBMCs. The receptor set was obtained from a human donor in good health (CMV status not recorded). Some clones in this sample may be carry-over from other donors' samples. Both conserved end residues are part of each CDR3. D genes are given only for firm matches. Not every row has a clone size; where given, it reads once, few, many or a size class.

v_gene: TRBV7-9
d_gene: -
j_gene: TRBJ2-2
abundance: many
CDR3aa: CASSLLGPGELFF
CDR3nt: TGTGCCAGCAGCCTCCTCGGGCCCGGGGAGCTGTTTTTT

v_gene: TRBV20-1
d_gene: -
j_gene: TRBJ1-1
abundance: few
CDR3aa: CSARDSGQNTEAFF
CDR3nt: TGCAGTGCTAGAGATTCGGGACAGAACACTGAAGCTTTCTTT

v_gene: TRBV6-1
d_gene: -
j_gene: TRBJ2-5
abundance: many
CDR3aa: CASSSSTLRVETQYF
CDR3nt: TGTGCCAGCAGTTCATCGACCCTGAGAGTAGAGACCCAGTACTTC

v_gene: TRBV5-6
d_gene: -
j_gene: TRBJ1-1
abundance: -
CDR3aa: CASSLIEGNTEAFF
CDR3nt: TGTGCCAGCAGCTTAATCGAAGGGAACACTGAAGCTTTCTTT

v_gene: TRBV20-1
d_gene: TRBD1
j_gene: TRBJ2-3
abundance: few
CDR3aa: CSALRTPGQGQGTQYF
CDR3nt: TGCAGTGCTCTCCGTACCCCGGGACAGGGGCAAGGTACGCAGTATTTT

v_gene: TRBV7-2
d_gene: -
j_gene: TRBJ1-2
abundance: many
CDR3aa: CASSFDRSYGYTF
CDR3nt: TGTGCCAGCAGCTTCGACAGGTCCTATGGCTACACCTTC

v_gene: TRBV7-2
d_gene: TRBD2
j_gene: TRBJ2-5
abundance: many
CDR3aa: CASSRQSGGRETQYF
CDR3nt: TGTGCCAGCAGTCGTCAATCGGGGGGGAGGGAGACCCAGTACTTC

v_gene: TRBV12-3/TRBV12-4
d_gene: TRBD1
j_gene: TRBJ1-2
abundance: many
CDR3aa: CASSSYIGPSGTGGGGYGYTF
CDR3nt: TGTGCCAGCAGTTCCTATATCGGGCCATCCGGGACAGGGGGCGGAGGGTATGGCTACACCTTC

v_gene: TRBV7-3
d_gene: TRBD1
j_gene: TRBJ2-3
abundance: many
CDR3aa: CASSRAGGGTDTQYF
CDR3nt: TGTGCCAGCAGCCGAGCAGGGGGCGGGACAGATACGCAGTATTTT

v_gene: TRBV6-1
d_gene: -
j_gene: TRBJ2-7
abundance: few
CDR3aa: CASTNSGTSYEQYF
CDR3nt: TGTGCCAGCACAAACTCCGGGACCTCCTACGAGCAGTACTTC

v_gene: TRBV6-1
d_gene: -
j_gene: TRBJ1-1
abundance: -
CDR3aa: CASREKGNTEAFF
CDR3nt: TGTGCCAGCAGGGAAAAGGGGAACACTGAAGCTTTCTTT

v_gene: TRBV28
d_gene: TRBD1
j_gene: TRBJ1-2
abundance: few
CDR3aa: CASSKEGTGQLGYTF
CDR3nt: TGTGCCAGCAGTAAAGAGGGGACAGGGCAGCTTGGCTACACCTTC

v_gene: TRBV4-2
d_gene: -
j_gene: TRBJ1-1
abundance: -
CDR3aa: CASSQDGRTEAFF
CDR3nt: TGTGCCAGCAGCCAAGACGGGAGAACTGAAGCTTTCTTT

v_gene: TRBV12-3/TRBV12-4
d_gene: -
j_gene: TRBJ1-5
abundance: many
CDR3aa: CASSPGSRSFSNQPQHF
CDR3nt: TGTGCCAGCAGCCCCGGGTCCCGATCCTTTAGCAATCAGCCCCAGCATTTT

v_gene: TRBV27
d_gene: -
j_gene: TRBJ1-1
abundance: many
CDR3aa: CASSSGVEAFF
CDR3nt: TGTGCCAGCAGCTCTGGCGTTGAAGCTTTCTTT

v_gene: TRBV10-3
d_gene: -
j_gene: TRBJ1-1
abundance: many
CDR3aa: CAISDQMNTEAFF
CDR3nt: TGTGCCATCAGTGACCAGATGAACACTGAAGCTTTCTTT

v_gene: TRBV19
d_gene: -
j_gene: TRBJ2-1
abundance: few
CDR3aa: CASSIWGVSYNEQFF
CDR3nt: TGTGCCAGTAGTATCTGGGGTGTCTCCTACAATGAGCAGTTCTTC

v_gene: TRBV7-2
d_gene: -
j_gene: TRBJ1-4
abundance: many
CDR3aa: CASSFYGQGEKLFF
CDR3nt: TGTGCCAGCAGCTTTTACGGGCAGGGTGAAAAACTGTTTTTT

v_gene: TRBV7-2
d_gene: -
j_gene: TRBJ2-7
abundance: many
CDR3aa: CASSLDQELYEQYF
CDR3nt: TGTGCCAGCAGCTTAGACCAGGAGCTCTACGAGCAGTACTTC

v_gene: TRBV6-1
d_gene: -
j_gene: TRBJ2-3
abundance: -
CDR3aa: CASSEKPGGLGTDTQYF
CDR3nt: TGTGCCAGCAGTGAAAAGCCTGGTGGTCTTGGGACAGATACGCAGTATTTT

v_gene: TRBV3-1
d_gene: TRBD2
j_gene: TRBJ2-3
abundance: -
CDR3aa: CASSLYPPTVSGGAGDTQYF
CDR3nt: TGTGCCAGCAGCCTATACCCCCCCACGGTGAGCGGGGGGGCCGGAGATACGCAGTATTTT

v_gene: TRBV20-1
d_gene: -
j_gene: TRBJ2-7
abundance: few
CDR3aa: CSAYDSPSSYEQYF
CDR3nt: TGCAGTGCTTACGACAGTCCATCATCCTACGAGCAGTACTTC

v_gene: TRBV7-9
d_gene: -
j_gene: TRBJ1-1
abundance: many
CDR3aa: CASSFVEENTEAFF
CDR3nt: TGTGCCAGCAGCTTCGTCGAGGAGAACACTGAAGCTTTCTTT

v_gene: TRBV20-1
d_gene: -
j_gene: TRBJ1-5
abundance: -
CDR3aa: CSASRGNSNQPQHF
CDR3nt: TGCAGTGCTAGTAGGGGGAACAGCAATCAGCCCCAGCATTTT

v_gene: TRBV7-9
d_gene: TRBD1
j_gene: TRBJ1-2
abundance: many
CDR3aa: CASSSQGARSHGYTF
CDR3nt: TGTGCCAGCAGCTCACAGGGGGCGAGGTCGCATGGCTACACCTTC

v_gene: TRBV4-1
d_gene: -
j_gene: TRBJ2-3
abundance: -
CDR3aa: CASSQTLDSPADTQYF
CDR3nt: TGCGCCAGCAGCCAAACGTTGGACTCCCCCGCAGATACGCAGTATTTT

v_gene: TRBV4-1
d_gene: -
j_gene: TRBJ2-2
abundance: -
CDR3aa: CASSQESGTGELFF
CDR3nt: TGCGCCAGCAGCCAAGAATCGGGCACCGGGGAGCTGTTTTTT

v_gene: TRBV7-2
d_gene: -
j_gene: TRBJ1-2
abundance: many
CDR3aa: CASSLALRLGMGANYGYTF
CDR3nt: TGTGCCAGCAGCTTAGCCCTGCGGTTGGGGATGGGAGCTAACTATGGCTACACCTTC

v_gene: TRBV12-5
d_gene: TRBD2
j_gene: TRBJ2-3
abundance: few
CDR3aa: CASAASGGTTDTQYF
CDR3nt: TGTGCTAGTGCCGCCAGCGGGGGAACCACAGATACGCAGTATTTT

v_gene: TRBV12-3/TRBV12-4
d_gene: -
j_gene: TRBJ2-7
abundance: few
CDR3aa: CASSLPVREQYF
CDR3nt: TGTGCCAGCAGTTTACCTGTTAGAGAGCAGTACTTC

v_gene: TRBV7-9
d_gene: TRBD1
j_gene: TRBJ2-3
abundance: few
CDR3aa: CASSIGQGPHTQYF
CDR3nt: TGTGCCAGCAGCATCGGACAGGGTCCCCATACGCAGTATTTT

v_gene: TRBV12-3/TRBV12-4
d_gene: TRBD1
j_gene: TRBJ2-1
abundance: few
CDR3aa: CASSLGRTGGDEQFF
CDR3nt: TGTGCCAGCAGTTTAGGCAGGACAGGAGGCGATGAGCAGTTCTTC

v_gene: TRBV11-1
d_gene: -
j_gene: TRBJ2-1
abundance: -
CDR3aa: CASSHPLVVHEQFF
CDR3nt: TGTGCCAGCAGCCATCCTTTAGTAGTCCATGAGCAGTTCTTC

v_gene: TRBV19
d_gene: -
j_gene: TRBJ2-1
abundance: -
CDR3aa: CASRFYNEQFF
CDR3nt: TGTGCCAGTAGGTTCTACAATGAGCAGTTCTTC

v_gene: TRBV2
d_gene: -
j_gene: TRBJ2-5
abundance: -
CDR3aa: CASSGQHQETQYF
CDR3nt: TGTGCCAGCAGTGGGCAGCACCAAGAGACCCAGTACTTC

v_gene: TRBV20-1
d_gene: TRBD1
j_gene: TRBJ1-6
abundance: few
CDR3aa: CSARDWQGGNSPLHF
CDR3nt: TGCAGTGCTAGAGATTGGCAGGGGGGGAATTCACCCCTCCACTTT

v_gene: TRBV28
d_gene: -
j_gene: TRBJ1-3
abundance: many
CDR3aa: CASRVTSGGNTIYF
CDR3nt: TGTGCCAGCAGGGTAACTAGTGGGGGAAACACCATATATTTT

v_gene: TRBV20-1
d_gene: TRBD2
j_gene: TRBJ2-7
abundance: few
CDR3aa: CSARDFQRGHEQYF
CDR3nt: TGCAGTGCTAGAGATTTCCAGCGGGGGCACGAGCAGTACTTC

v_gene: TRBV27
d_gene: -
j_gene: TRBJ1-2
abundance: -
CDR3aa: CASSLSPGPWRGYTF
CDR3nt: TGTGCCAGCAGTTTATCACCGGGGCCATGGAGGGGCTACACCTTC

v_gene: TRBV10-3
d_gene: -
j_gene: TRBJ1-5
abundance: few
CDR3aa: CATNREDQPQHF
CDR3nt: TGTGCCACCAACAGGGAGGATCAGCCCCAGCATTTT

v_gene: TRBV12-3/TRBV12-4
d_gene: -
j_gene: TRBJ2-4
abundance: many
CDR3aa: CASSLAPDIQYF
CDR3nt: TGTGCCAGCAGTTTAGCGCCAGACATTCAGTACTTC

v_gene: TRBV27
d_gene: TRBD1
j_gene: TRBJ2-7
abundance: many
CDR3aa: CASSKWDRNYEQYF
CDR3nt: TGTGCCAGCAGTAAATGGGACAGAAACTACGAGCAGTACTTC

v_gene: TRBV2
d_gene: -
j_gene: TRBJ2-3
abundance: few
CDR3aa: CASSGVRQSTDTQYF
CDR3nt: TGTGCCAGCAGTGGAGTGAGACAGAGCACAGATACGCAGTATTTT

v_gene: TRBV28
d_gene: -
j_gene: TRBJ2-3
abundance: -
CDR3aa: CASSGPRDTQYF
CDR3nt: TGTGCCAGCAGCGGCCCGCGGGATACGCAGTATTTT

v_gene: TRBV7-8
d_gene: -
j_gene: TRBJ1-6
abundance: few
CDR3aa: CASSLSESYNSPLHF
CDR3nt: TGTGCCAGCAGCTTGTCCGAATCCTATAATTCACCCCTCCACTTT

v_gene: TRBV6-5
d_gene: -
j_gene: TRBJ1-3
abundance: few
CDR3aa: CASSYSRSADLLGNTIYF
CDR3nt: TGTGCCAGCAGTTACTCGAGGTCAGCTGACTTACTTGGAAACACCATATATTTT

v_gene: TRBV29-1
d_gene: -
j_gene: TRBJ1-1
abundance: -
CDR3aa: CSVDETYGGTEAFF
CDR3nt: TGCAGCGTTGATGAAACGTACGGGGGGACTGAAGCTTTCTTT

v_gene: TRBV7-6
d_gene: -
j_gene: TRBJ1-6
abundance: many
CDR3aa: CASSGVEGSPLHF
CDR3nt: TGTGCCAGCAGCGGCGTTGAGGGTTCACCCCTCCACTTT

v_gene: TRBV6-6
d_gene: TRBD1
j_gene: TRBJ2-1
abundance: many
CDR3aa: CASRPPTGNYNEQFF
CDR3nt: TGTGCCAGCAGGCCACCGACAGGGAACTACAATGAGCAGTTCTTC

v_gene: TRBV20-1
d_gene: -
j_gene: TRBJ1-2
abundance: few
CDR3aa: CSAPNTGTFYGYTF
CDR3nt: TGCAGTGCTCCTAACACAGGGACCTTCTATGGCTACACCTTC

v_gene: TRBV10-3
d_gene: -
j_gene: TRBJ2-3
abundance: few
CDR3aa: CAISESSAGNTQYF
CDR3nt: TGTGCCATCAGTGAGTCGAGCGCCGGGAATACGCAGTATTTT